Listed below are T cell receptor beta chains from one sample, sequenced in a study of a mutant IDH1 vaccine in newly diagnosed glioma. Their antigens are not known. Sequencing used immunoSEQ multiplex PCR; TCRdb keeps in-frame clones, though not all of them. This sample has 10,000 to 15,000 clones, with roughly 72% found just once. The sample was PBMCs, taken from a glioma patient whose treatment included an IDH1 peptide vaccine. Receptors originate from a woman aged 40 to 50 with glioma. The CDR3 runs from the conserved cysteine through the conserved F or W. Each record gives: V gene, clone size, D gene, CDR3 length, J gene, CDR3 DNA, CDR3 protein. D genes are given only for firm matches. Clone size is stated in some rows and not others, as once, few, many or a class when expanded.

V gene: TRBV6-5
clone size: .
D gene: .
CDR3 length: 13
J gene: TRBJ2-3
CDR3 DNA: TGTGCCAGCAGTTACAGAGTAACAGATACGCAGTATTTT
CDR3 protein: CASSYRVTDTQYF

V gene: TRBV2
clone size: few
D gene: .
CDR3 length: 14
J gene: TRBJ1-5
CDR3 DNA: TGTGCCAGCAGTGAACAGGGTGTGAATCAGCCCCAGCATTTT
CDR3 protein: CASSEQGVNQPQHF

V gene: TRBV28
clone size: .
D gene: .
CDR3 length: 11
J gene: TRBJ1-5
CDR3 DNA: TGTGCCAGCGGGGTTTTACAGCCCCAGCATTTT
CDR3 protein: CASGVLQPQHF

V gene: TRBV6-5
clone size: .
D gene: TRBD1
CDR3 length: 15
J gene: TRBJ2-2
CDR3 DNA: TGTGCCAGCAGGCCGGGACAGAGGCCCACCGGGGAGCTGTTTTTT
CDR3 protein: CASRPGQRPTGELFF

V gene: TRBV4-3
clone size: few
D gene: .
CDR3 length: 14
J gene: TRBJ2-3
CDR3 DNA: TGCGCCAGCAGCCAAGCTGCCTTCGCAGATACGCAGTATTTT
CDR3 protein: CASSQAAFADTQYF

V gene: TRBV6-5
clone size: .
D gene: .
CDR3 length: 12
J gene: TRBJ2-1
CDR3 DNA: TGTGCCAGTCAGGGAAGTAAGGGCGAGCAGTTCTTC
CDR3 protein: CASQGSKGEQFF

V gene: TRBV18
clone size: .
D gene: TRBD2
CDR3 length: 14
J gene: TRBJ2-7
CDR3 DNA: TGTGCCAGCTCACCATCAGCGGGAGCCCACGAGCAGTACTTC
CDR3 protein: CASSPSAGAHEQYF

V gene: TRBV6-4
clone size: few
D gene: .
CDR3 length: 13
J gene: TRBJ2-1
CDR3 DNA: TGTGCCAGCAGTTCCGGGACAAACAATGAGCAGTTCTTC
CDR3 protein: CASSSGTNNEQFF

V gene: TRBV7-9
clone size: .
D gene: .
CDR3 length: 11
J gene: TRBJ2-7
CDR3 DNA: TGTGCCAGCAGCCATAGCTACGAGCAGTACTTC
CDR3 protein: CASSHSYEQYF

V gene: TRBV12-5
clone size: few
D gene: TRBD1
CDR3 length: 15
J gene: TRBJ1-2
CDR3 DNA: TGTGCTAGTGGAATAGCCACAGGGGGGGTATATGGCTACACCTTC
CDR3 protein: CASGIATGGVYGYTF

V gene: TRBV5-4
clone size: .
D gene: .
CDR3 length: 13
J gene: TRBJ2-7
CDR3 DNA: TGTGCCAGCAGCTTGGACAGATCCTACGAGCAGTACTTC
CDR3 protein: CASSLDRSYEQYF

V gene: TRBV9
clone size: .
D gene: .
CDR3 length: 13
J gene: TRBJ1-5
CDR3 DNA: TGTGCCAGCAGCGAAACAGGGACTCAGCCCCAGCATTTT
CDR3 protein: CASSETGTQPQHF

V gene: TRBV18
clone size: .
D gene: TRBD2
CDR3 length: 18
J gene: TRBJ2-7
CDR3 DNA: TGTGCCAGCTCACCCCGGCCCATTACTAGCGGGAGGGCCTACGAGCAGTACTTC
CDR3 protein: CASSPRPITSGRAYEQYF

V gene: TRBV7-2
clone size: .
D gene: .
CDR3 length: 13
J gene: TRBJ2-3
CDR3 DNA: TGTGCCAGCAGCCCCCTATTTAGCGTTACGCAGTATTTT
CDR3 protein: CASSPLFSVTQYF

V gene: TRBV5-1
clone size: few
D gene: .
CDR3 length: 13
J gene: TRBJ1-1
CDR3 DNA: TGCGCCAGCAGCTTGGTGTCGAACACTGAAGCTTTCTTT
CDR3 protein: CASSLVSNTEAFF

V gene: TRBV13
clone size: .
D gene: .
CDR3 length: 14
J gene: TRBJ2-3
CDR3 DNA: TGTGCCAGCAGCCAGGGACTGAGCACAGATACGCAGTATTTT
CDR3 protein: CASSQGLSTDTQYF

V gene: TRBV2
clone size: .
D gene: .
CDR3 length: 15
J gene: TRBJ1-5
CDR3 DNA: TGTGCCAGCAGTGAAGTCCGGCAGCGCAATCAGCCCCAGCATTTT
CDR3 protein: CASSEVRQRNQPQHF

V gene: TRBV15
clone size: .
D gene: .
CDR3 length: 11
J gene: TRBJ2-5
CDR3 DNA: TGTGCCACCCGACAGAAAGAGACCCAGTACTTC
CDR3 protein: CATRQKETQYF

V gene: TRBV5-6
clone size: .
D gene: TRBD2
CDR3 length: 14
J gene: TRBJ2-1
CDR3 DNA: TGTGCCAAGGAGACTAGCCCCTTTCCAAAAGTGGGGTTCTTC
CDR3 protein: CAKETSPFPKVGFF

V gene: TRBV19
clone size: .
D gene: TRBD2
CDR3 length: 15
J gene: TRBJ2-2
CDR3 DNA: TGTGCCAGTAGTGCGCCGGGACTACCCAGCGGGGAGCTGTTTTTT
CDR3 protein: CASSAPGLPSGELFF

V gene: TRBV5-6
clone size: .
D gene: .
CDR3 length: 15
J gene: TRBJ2-1
CDR3 DNA: TGTGCCAGCAGCCGTCTGGGACCTAGCCAGCTGGGGCAGTTCTTC
CDR3 protein: CASSRLGPSQLGQFF

V gene: TRBV6-5
clone size: .
D gene: .
CDR3 length: 12
J gene: TRBJ2-7
CDR3 DNA: TGTGCCAGCCCAGATAGAGGGGGCGAGCAGTACTTC
CDR3 protein: CASPDRGGEQYF

V gene: TRBV28
clone size: few
D gene: TRBD1
CDR3 length: 15
J gene: TRBJ1-1
CDR3 DNA: TGTGCCAGCAGCCCCCATGGACAGGGGAACACTGAAGCTTTCTTT
CDR3 protein: CASSPHGQGNTEAFF

V gene: TRBV10-3
clone size: .
D gene: .
CDR3 length: 14
J gene: TRBJ2-3
CDR3 DNA: TGTGCCATCAGTGAGGGCCCTCCCTTGTTGACGCAGTATTTT
CDR3 protein: CAISEGPPLLTQYF

V gene: TRBV10-3
clone size: .
D gene: .
CDR3 length: 12
J gene: TRBJ2-1
CDR3 DNA: TGTGCCACATCGGACTATTACAATGAGCAGTTCTTC
CDR3 protein: CATSDYYNEQFF

V gene: TRBV9
clone size: .
D gene: TRBD1
CDR3 length: 15
J gene: TRBJ1-3
CDR3 DNA: TGTGCCAGCAGCGTCCGGGACAGGGCGGGAAACACCATATATTTT
CDR3 protein: CASSVRDRAGNTIYF

V gene: TRBV21-1
clone size: .
D gene: .
CDR3 length: 13
J gene: TRBJ1-5
CDR3 DNA: TGTGCCACCGAATGCGGGGGCAATCAGCCCCAGCATTTT
CDR3 protein: CATECGGNQPQHF

V gene: TRBV4-2
clone size: .
D gene: TRBD1
CDR3 length: 18
J gene: TRBJ1-1
CDR3 DNA: TGTGCCAGCAGCTTAAACCCGCCGGGACAGGGTAAGGACACTGAAGCTTTCTTT
CDR3 protein: CASSLNPPGQGKDTEAFF

V gene: TRBV5-1
clone size: few
D gene: TRBD2
CDR3 length: 14
J gene: TRBJ2-2
CDR3 DNA: TGCGCCAGCAGAAGACTAGCGGGAAGCGGGGAGCTGTTTTTT
CDR3 protein: CASRRLAGSGELFF

V gene: TRBV15
clone size: .
D gene: TRBD2
CDR3 length: 18
J gene: TRBJ2-5
CDR3 DNA: TGTGCCACCAGCAGAGATCCCCCAGCGGGGACGTACCAAGAGACCCAGTACTTC
CDR3 protein: CATSRDPPAGTYQETQYF

V gene: TRBV9
clone size: few
D gene: .
CDR3 length: 15
J gene: TRBJ2-1
CDR3 DNA: TGTGCCAGCAGCGTGGGGGGTGGGACCTACAATGAGCAGTTCTTC
CDR3 protein: CASSVGGGTYNEQFF

V gene: TRBV28
clone size: .
D gene: .
CDR3 length: 16
J gene: TRBJ2-7
CDR3 DNA: TGTGCCAGCAGTTTAGAGGAGGGGGCGAGCTCCTACGAGCAGTACTTC
CDR3 protein: CASSLEEGASSYEQYF

V gene: TRBV4-1
clone size: .
D gene: .
CDR3 length: 16
J gene: TRBJ1-5
CDR3 DNA: TGCGCCAGCAGCCAATCCGCCGGGACTACTAATCAGCCCCAGCATTTT
CDR3 protein: CASSQSAGTTNQPQHF

V gene: TRBV15
clone size: .
D gene: TRBD1
CDR3 length: 15
J gene: TRBJ1-5
CDR3 DNA: TGTGGCACCAGCAAGGGACAGGGGGCGGGTCAGCCCCAGCATTTT
CDR3 protein: CGTSKGQGAGQPQHF

V gene: TRBV6-6
clone size: .
D gene: .
CDR3 length: 13
J gene: TRBJ1-1
CDR3 DNA: TGTGCCAGCAGCCTAAAGGGGGACACTGAAGCTTTCTTT
CDR3 protein: CASSLKGDTEAFF

V gene: TRBV4-2
clone size: few
D gene: TRBD1
CDR3 length: 16
J gene: TRBJ2-7
CDR3 DNA: TGTGCCAGCAGCCAAGAGGGAACAGGGGTTCAATACGAGCAGTACTTC
CDR3 protein: CASSQEGTGVQYEQYF

V gene: TRBV28
clone size: .
D gene: .
CDR3 length: 13
J gene: TRBJ2-7
CDR3 DNA: TGTGCCAGCAGTTTTCGGCACCTCTACGAGCAGTACTTC
CDR3 protein: CASSFRHLYEQYF

V gene: TRBV6-1
clone size: .
D gene: .
CDR3 length: 16
J gene: TRBJ1-4
CDR3 DNA: TGTGCCAGCAGTGAAGGTTGGCAGGGCCCCCATGAAAAACTGTTTTTT
CDR3 protein: CASSEGWQGPHEKLFF

V gene: TRBV6-6
clone size: .
D gene: TRBD1
CDR3 length: 14
J gene: TRBJ1-6
CDR3 DNA: TGTGCCAGCAGTTTACAGGGGGTCGAATCACCCCTCCACTTT
CDR3 protein: CASSLQGVESPLHF

V gene: TRBV10-3
clone size: .
D gene: TRBD1
CDR3 length: 15
J gene: TRBJ1-5
CDR3 DNA: TGTGCCATCAGGGGGGACAGAAAACCCAATCAGCCCCAGCATTTT
CDR3 protein: CAIRGDRKPNQPQHF

V gene: TRBV7-9
clone size: once
D gene: .
CDR3 length: 16
J gene: TRBJ2-5
CDR3 DNA: TGTGCCAGCAGCTCTCAGGGTGTTCGATCCCAAGAGACCCAGTACTTC
CDR3 protein: CASSSQGVRSQETQYF

V gene: TRBV7-9
clone size: .
D gene: TRBD2
CDR3 length: 18
J gene: TRBJ2-7
CDR3 DNA: TGTGCCAGCAGCCGGTCGAGGGGCGTGAGCGGGGGTTCCTACGAGCAGTACTTC
CDR3 protein: CASSRSRGVSGGSYEQYF

V gene: TRBV28
clone size: .
D gene: .
CDR3 length: 15
J gene: TRBJ1-3
CDR3 DNA: TGTGCCAGCAGTTTATACGTGCAGGGAGGCAACACCATATATTTT
CDR3 protein: CASSLYVQGGNTIYF

V gene: TRBV11-3
clone size: once
D gene: .
CDR3 length: 10
J gene: TRBJ1-1
CDR3 DNA: TGTGCCAGCAGGACAGAAGAAGCTTTCTTT
CDR3 protein: CASRTEEAFF

V gene: TRBV7-9
clone size: .
D gene: .
CDR3 length: 12
J gene: TRBJ1-2
CDR3 DNA: TGTGCCAGCAGCCCCACAGGGTACGGCTACACCTTC
CDR3 protein: CASSPTGYGYTF

V gene: TRBV13
clone size: .
D gene: TRBD1
CDR3 length: 14
J gene: TRBJ1-2
CDR3 DNA: TGTGCCAGCAGCTGGGGGGGACAGGGAAATGGCTACACCTTC
CDR3 protein: CASSWGGQGNGYTF

V gene: TRBV6-6
clone size: .
D gene: .
CDR3 length: 16
J gene: TRBJ1-1
CDR3 DNA: TGTGCCAGCAGTTACTCGATCGGTCGGGGTAACACTGAAGCTTTCTTT
CDR3 protein: CASSYSIGRGNTEAFF

V gene: TRBV6-6
clone size: .
D gene: TRBD1
CDR3 length: 14
J gene: TRBJ1-1
CDR3 DNA: TGTGCCAGCAGTTTACAGGGGGATGGCACTGAAGCTTTCTTT
CDR3 protein: CASSLQGDGTEAFF

V gene: TRBV5-8
clone size: medium-sized
D gene: .
CDR3 length: 16
J gene: TRBJ2-2
CDR3 DNA: TGTGCCAGCAGCCGCCTGGGGGGCCGGGACACCGGGGAGCTGTTTTTT
CDR3 protein: CASSRLGGRDTGELFF

V gene: TRBV29-1
clone size: once
D gene: TRBD1
CDR3 length: 11
J gene: TRBJ1-2
CDR3 DNA: TGCAGCGTTGTGACAGGGTATGGCTACACCTTC
CDR3 protein: CSVVTGYGYTF

V gene: TRBV19
clone size: .
D gene: .
CDR3 length: 15
J gene: TRBJ1-5
CDR3 DNA: TGTGCCAGTACCCAATCGATGGGCAGCAATCAGCCCCAGCATTTT
CDR3 protein: CASTQSMGSNQPQHF

V gene: TRBV28
clone size: .
D gene: TRBD1
CDR3 length: 14
J gene: TRBJ1-4
CDR3 DNA: TGTGCCAGCAGTTCGACAGGGTTTCATGAAAAACTGTTTTTT
CDR3 protein: CASSSTGFHEKLFF

V gene: TRBV6-4
clone size: few
D gene: .
CDR3 length: 14
J gene: TRBJ2-2
CDR3 DNA: TGTGCCAGCAGGGAGGGGGAAAACACCGGGGAGCTGTTTTTT
CDR3 protein: CASREGENTGELFF

V gene: TRBV7-9
clone size: .
D gene: TRBD2
CDR3 length: 15
J gene: TRBJ2-4
CDR3 DNA: TGTGCCAGCGATGGGGGGCTAGCGGGGGCGGACATTCAGTACTTC
CDR3 protein: CASDGGLAGADIQYF

V gene: TRBV5-4
clone size: .
D gene: .
CDR3 length: 14
J gene: TRBJ2-7
CDR3 DNA: TGTGCCAGCAGCTTGCCGGAGACCCGGGACGAGCAGTACTTC
CDR3 protein: CASSLPETRDEQYF

V gene: TRBV29-1
clone size: .
D gene: .
CDR3 length: 14
J gene: TRBJ2-3
CDR3 DNA: TGCAGCGAAAAGTTGGGCTCCGGCACAGATACGCAGTATTTT
CDR3 protein: CSEKLGSGTDTQYF

V gene: TRBV28
clone size: .
D gene: .
CDR3 length: 12
J gene: TRBJ1-4
CDR3 DNA: .
CDR3 protein: CASSSSDRGLFF

V gene: TRBV7-9
clone size: .
D gene: .
CDR3 length: 16
J gene: TRBJ1-5
CDR3 DNA: TGTGCCAGCAGCCAGGTTGGGGCCGGGGGCAATCAGCCCCAGCATTTT
CDR3 protein: CASSQVGAGGNQPQHF

V gene: TRBV27
clone size: .
D gene: .
CDR3 length: 19
J gene: TRBJ2-7
CDR3 DNA: TGTGCCAGCAGTCCAAGACAGGGAGGACCCCCACTACGGGTCTACGGGCAGTACTTC
CDR3 protein: CASSPRQGGPPLRVYGQYF

V gene: TRBV27
clone size: .
D gene: .
CDR3 length: 14
J gene: TRBJ1-5
CDR3 DNA: TGTGCCAGCAAGGACAGCTATAGCAATCAGCCCCAGCATTTT
CDR3 protein: CASKDSYSNQPQHF